Below are 28 T cell receptor beta chains sequenced from a single sample in a study of blood T cell repertoires in COVID-19 (dated by TCRdb to 2019 to 2021). The library was made by the immunoSEQ multiplex PCR assay. TCRdb limited this immuneACCESS table to in-frame rearrangements with V and J called. A share of clones is missing; checked studies link under half to unresolved V genes, and the rest is unexplained. The sample data list 70,000 or so clones, and about four fifths of these were observed just once. Of the sample, about a tenth falls within the top ten clones. Sequenced input: peripheral blood. These receptors came from a woman of 80 years or more with acute or convalescent COVID-19.

The rearrangement links TRBV6-5 to TRBJ1-5, with TRBD1 matching over 7 bases. Germline CDR1 MNHEY, CDR2 SVGAGI. V lost 5 bases to trimming and J lost 4 bases; unmatched junction nucleotides: 2. The CDR3 is made up of 13 amino acids. The CDR3: CASSRQGNQPQHF. DNA for the CDR3: TGTGCCAGCAGTAGACAGGGAAATCAGCCCCAGCATTTT.

The chain employs TRBV4-2 and TRBJ2-3, with 9 positions matching TRBD2. This CDR3 spans 19 amino acids. Losses at the gene ends were 0 bases for V and 0 bases for J; bases not matched to a gene: 10. Looked up from germline, CDR1 is LGHNA and CDR2 is YNFKEQ. This CDR3 reads CASSQDRTSDGVSTDTQYF. The CDR3 DNA is TGTGCCAGCAGCCAAGACCGGACTAGCGATGGAGTCAGCACAGATACGCAGTATTTT.

The chain recombines TRBV6-5 with TRBJ1-6, with no clear D. CDR1 and CDR2 (germline): MNHEY, SVGAGI. The CDR3 contains 13 residues. The V end was cut by 10 bases, the J end by 10 bases, with 17 bases between. CDR3 in amino acids: CAISGEWVSPLHF. In DNA form, the CDR3 reads TGTGCCATTTCCGGAGAGTGGGTGTCACCCCTCCACTTT.

The rearrangement links TRBV12-5 to TRBJ2-1; maybe TRBD1 (5 bases). CDR3 length: 13 residues. With 6 bases removed from V and 5 bases from J, the gap between germline ends came to 11 bases. Germline CDR1 is LGHNT and CDR2 is FRNRAP. DNA for the CDR3: TGTGCTAGTGGCCCCTCAGGGAACAATGAGCAGTTCTTC. Amino acid sequence: CASGPSGNNEQFF.

V and J are TRBV19 and TRBJ2-2; unclear D gene. V was clipped by 5 bases and J by 4 bases, with 11 bases between them. Germline CDR1 reads LNHDA; CDR2 reads SQIVND (reference sequence). The CDR3 extends over 14 amino acids. The CDR3 sequence is CASSVNPGTGELFF. CDR3 nucleotides: TGTGCCAGTAGTGTCAATCCGGGCACCGGGGAGCTGTTTTTT.

This chain joins TRBV19 and TRBJ2-5, with a weak D call TRBD1 (6 bases). This CDR3 has 15 amino acids. CDR1 and CDR2 from the germline V gene are LNHDA and SQIVND (reference sequence). Trimming left V 7 bases short and J 1 base short, with 16 bases between. CDR3 residues: CASKEGGSGQETQYF. As DNA, the CDR3 is TGTGCCAGTAAGGAAGGGGGAAGTGGCCAAGAGACCCAGTACTTC.

The rearrangement joins TRBV7-2 to TRBJ1-4, with 7 bases fitting TRBD1. CDR1 and CDR2 from the germline V gene are SGHTA and FQGNSA. Unmatched junction bases numbered 14, after V lost 5 bases and J lost 8 bases. CDR3 length: 16 amino acids. Written as DNA, the CDR3 is TGTGCCAGCAGCGAACGACAGGGATTGAGGGGGGAAAAACTGTTTTTT. Amino acid sequence: CASSERQGLRGEKLFF.

This rearrangement joins TRBV6-5 to TRBJ1-6; no clear D gene. This CDR3 contains 16 residues. CDR1 is MNHEY, CDR2 SVGAGI, per germline. V was cut by 0 bases and J by 8 bases, with 14 bases left in between. For the CDR3, the DNA is TGTGCCAGCAGTTACTCTCGCTTGGCGGCCCATTCACCCCTCCACTTT. Its protein product is CASSYSRLAAHSPLHF.

The J gene is TRBJ2-3, the V gene TRBV10-1; D remains unclear. Germline V gives CDR1 WNHNN, CDR2 SYGVQD (reference sequence). V was clipped by 3 bases and J by 5 bases, with 15 bases between them. CDR3 length: 15 residues. CDR3 in amino acids: CASSESAVRGDTQYF. The CDR3 region has the DNA TGCGCCAGCAGTGAATCGGCAGTAAGAGGAGATACGCAGTATTTT.

The chain combines TRBV9 with TRBJ1-1; D is perhaps TRBD1 (5 bases). The CDR3 has 16 residues. The germline V gene has CDR1 SGDLS and CDR2 YYNGEE. V gave up 0 bases and J gave up 0 bases, with 12 bases separating them. As DNA, the CDR3 is TGTGCCAGCAGCGTAGGTGGGGGACTTATGAACACTGAAGCTTTCTTT. Amino acid sequence: CASSVGGGLMNTEAFF. Drawing the rest from reference TRBV9 and TRBJ1-1, the complete variable domain is DSGVTQTPKHLITATGQRVTLRCSPRSGDLSVYWYQQSLDQGLQFLIQYYNGEERAKGNILERFSAQQFPDLHSELNLSSLELGDSALYFCASSVGGGLMNTEAFFGQGTRLTVV.

This clone was counted once. V gene TRBV11-2 combines with J gene TRBJ1-1; tentatively, D is TRBD1 (6 bases). This CDR3 is built from 13 residues. V was cut by 0 bases and J by 10 bases, with 12 bases left in between. Germline V gives CDR1 SGHAT, CDR2 FQNNGV. This CDR3 reads CASSLEGRGSAFF. Written as DNA, the CDR3 is TGTGCCAGCAGCTTAGAAGGCAGGGGATCAGCTTTCTTT.

Remarks on this clone: No DNA is shown, since the ends of the CDR3 on it are uncertain; the CDR3 is the one TCRdb lists. The rearrangement uses TRBV29-1 and TRBJ1-1; the table calls TRBD1, which could not be checked here. A total of 14 residues make up the CDR3, ends included. CDR1 is SQVTM and CDR2 is ANQGSEA in the germline V gene. CDR3 amino acids: CSVWAGGTGGFDFF.

CDR3 sequence reads: CASSQGPTSGHYEQYF. The CDR3 bases are TGCGCCAGCAGCCAGGGTCCGACTAGCGGACACTACGAGCAGTACTTC. The chain links TRBV4-1 to TRBJ2-7; 9 bases agree with TRBD2. The CDR3 contains 16 residues. Trimming took 3 bases from V and 3 from J; bases not matched to a gene: 9. The V gene's germline CDR1 is MGHRA and CDR2 YSYEKL.

The genes are TRBV10-3 and TRBJ1-1; D call uncertain. CDR1 is ENHRY, CDR2 SYGVKD, per germline. CDR3 length equals 14 residues. Trimming stripped 4 bases from V and 0 bases from J, with 9 bases between. CDR3 protein: CAISVLAVNTEAFF. CDR3 DNA: TGTGCCATCAGTGTGTTGGCGGTGAACACTGAAGCTTTCTTT.

This chain connects TRBV30 to TRBJ2-5, with D perhaps matching TRBD2 (7 bases). Germline values: CDR1 GTSNPN, CDR2 SVGIG (reference sequence). Between the trimmed V and J ends, which lost 4 bases and 2 bases, there was a span of 17 bases. This CDR3 has 15 residues. The CDR3 region is CAWKGLGRGQETQYF. The CDR3 DNA sequence: TGTGCCTGGAAAGGGCTGGGGAGGGGGCAAGAGACCCAGTACTTC.

This chain connects TRBV3-1 (or the pseudogene TRBV3-2) to TRBJ1-1, with D maybe TRBD1 (6 bases). CDR3 length equals 15 residues. With 3 bases removed from V and 0 bases from J, the gap between germline ends came to 11 bases. Germline loops: CDR1 LGHDT, CDR2 YNNKEL (reference sequence). The CDR3 bases are TGTGCCAGCAGCCACTATCGGACAGTGAACACTGAAGCTTTCTTT. It is translated as CASSHYRTVNTEAFF.

V is TRBV9 and J is TRBJ1-4, with TRBD1 as a possible D gene (5 bases). The V gene's germline CDR1 is SGDLS and CDR2 YYNGEE. The CDR3 has 17 residues. V gave up 4 bases and J gave up 4 bases, with 20 bases separating them. CDR3 protein: CASSPDPQGGGNEKLFF. The CDR3 DNA reads TGTGCCAGCAGCCCAGACCCTCAGGGAGGCGGTAATGAAAAACTGTTTTTT.

The chain recombines TRBV30 with TRBJ2-4; 7 bases line up with TRBD1. This CDR3 comprises 12 residues. The germline gives CDR1 GTSNPN, CDR2 SVGIG (reference sequence). V gave up 5 bases and J gave up 6 bases; unmatched junction bases: 4. The CDR3 DNA is TGTGCCTGGGACAGGGTTGGAAACATTCAGTACTTC. The encoded protein is CAWDRVGNIQYF.

This clone was found a few times. This chain connects TRBV7-2 to TRBJ2-1; TRBD2 matches at 10 bases. V lost 4 bases and J lost 3; bases outside the gene matches: 3. Germline CDR1 reads SGHTA; CDR2 reads FQGNSA. CDR3 length: 15 amino acids. Here the CDR3 reads CASSSQRGGYNEQFF. The CDR3 nucleotides are TGTGCCAGCAGCTCACAGCGGGGGGGCTACAATGAGCAGTTCTTC.

The chain joins TRBV2 to TRBJ1-4; D not resolved. This CDR3 has 11 residues. CDR1 and CDR2 from the germline V gene are SNHLY and FYNNEI. V was cut by 7 bases and J by 11 bases, with 11 bases left in between. The CDR3 DNA sequence: TGTGCCAGCAAGGCAATGGAGAAACTGTTTTTT. It encodes CASKAMEKLFF.

V usage is TRBV7-8 and J usage is TRBJ1-6; no definite D call. The CDR3 is 16 amino acids. Trimming stripped 6 bases from V and 0 bases from J, with 12 bases between. Per the germline V gene, CDR1 is SGHVS and CDR2 is FQNEAQ. CDR3 DNA sequence: TGTGCCAGCAGTCATCCATGGAGCTCCTATAATTCACCCCTCCACTTT. It yields the protein CASSHPWSSYNSPLHF.

The rearrangement links TRBV6-5 to TRBJ1-2; D ambiguous. V dropped 7 bases and J dropped 2 bases, with 11 bases sitting between them. The CDR3 spans 13 residues. The germline V gene has CDR1 MNHEY and CDR2 SVGAGI. The CDR3 loop is CASTPAVNYGYTF. Here the CDR3 DNA reads TGTGCCAGCACCCCGGCGGTGAACTATGGCTACACCTTC.

The chain combines TRBV3-1 (or the pseudogene TRBV3-2) with TRBJ1-6; 7 bases are shared with TRBD1. Trimming removed 0 bases from V and 7 bases from J; junction bases left unmatched: 6. The CDR3 covers 16 residues. Germline CDR1 is LGHDT and CDR2 is YNNKEL (reference sequence). The CDR3 region has the DNA TGTGCCAGCAGCCAAGAGTTGACAGGGAGAAATTCACCCCTCCACTTT. The encoded protein is CASSQELTGRNSPLHF.

This sequence joins TRBV3-1 (or the pseudogene TRBV3-2) and TRBJ2-2; 8 nucleotides agree with TRBD1. Germline assignment: CDR1 LGHDT and CDR2 YNNKEL (reference sequence). This CDR3 comprises 14 residues. V dropped 8 bases and J dropped 0; count of bases not matched to a gene: 2. The CDR3 nucleotides read TGTGCCAGCCGGGACAGGTCGAACACCGGGGAGCTGTTTTTT. Amino acid sequence: CASRDRSNTGELFF.

The J gene is TRBJ1-3, the V gene TRBV19; D may be TRBD1 (6 bases). The CDR3 sequence is 15 residues long. Germline V gene sequence: CDR1 LNHDA, CDR2 SQIVND (reference sequence). V was trimmed by 4 bases and J by 1 base, leaving 11 bases between them. The CDR3 reads CASSTPTGSGNTIYF. The CDR3 nucleotides read TGTGCCAGTAGTACCCCGACAGGATCTGGAAACACCATATATTTT.

This clone has just one count. This chain uses TRBV5-1 with TRBJ2-2; 11 bases fit TRBD2. The CDR3 is 16 amino acids. Trimming at V came to 2 bases and at J to 1 base, leaving 1 base not matched to a gene. Germline assignment: CDR1 SGHRS and CDR2 YFSETQ. Written as DNA, the CDR3 is TGCGCCAGCAGCTTCGGACTAGCGGGGAACACCGGGGAGCTGTTTTTT. Its translation: CASSFGLAGNTGELFF.

The chain combines TRBV15 with TRBJ1-1; possible D gene TRBD1, 5 bases. Looked up from germline, CDR1 is LNHNV and CDR2 is YYDKDF (reference sequence). V lost 5 bases to trimming and J lost 1 base, with 14 bases between them. The CDR3 contains 15 residues. CDR3 region: CATSLGGAANTEAFF. As DNA, the CDR3 is TGTGCCACCAGCCTAGGAGGGGCGGCGAACACTGAAGCTTTCTTT.

This chain joins TRBV10-2 and TRBJ2-3, with D possibly matching TRBD1 (6 bases). There are 13 residues in the CDR3. CDR1 is WSHSY, CDR2 SAAADI, per germline. V gave up 4 bases and J gave up 5 bases, with 10 bases separating them. The CDR3 protein is CASSVPGVDTQYF. CDR3 coding DNA: TGCGCCAGCAGTGTCCCAGGGGTAGATACGCAGTATTTT.